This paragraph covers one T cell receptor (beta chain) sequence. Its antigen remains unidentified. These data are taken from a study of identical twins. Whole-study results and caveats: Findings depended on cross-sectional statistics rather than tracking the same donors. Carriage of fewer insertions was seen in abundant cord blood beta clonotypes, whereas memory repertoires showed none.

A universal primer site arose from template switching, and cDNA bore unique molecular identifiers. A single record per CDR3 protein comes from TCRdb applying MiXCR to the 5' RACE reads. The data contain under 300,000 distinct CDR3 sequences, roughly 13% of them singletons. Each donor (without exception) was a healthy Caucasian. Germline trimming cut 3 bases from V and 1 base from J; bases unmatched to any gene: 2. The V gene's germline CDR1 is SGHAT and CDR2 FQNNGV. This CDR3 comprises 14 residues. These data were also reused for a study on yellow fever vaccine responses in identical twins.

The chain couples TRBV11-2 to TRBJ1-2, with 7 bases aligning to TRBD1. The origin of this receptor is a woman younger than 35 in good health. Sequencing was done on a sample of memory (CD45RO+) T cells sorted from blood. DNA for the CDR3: TGTGCCAGCAGCTTCGGGGACAGTAACTATGGCTACACCTTC. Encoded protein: CASSFGDSNYGYTF.